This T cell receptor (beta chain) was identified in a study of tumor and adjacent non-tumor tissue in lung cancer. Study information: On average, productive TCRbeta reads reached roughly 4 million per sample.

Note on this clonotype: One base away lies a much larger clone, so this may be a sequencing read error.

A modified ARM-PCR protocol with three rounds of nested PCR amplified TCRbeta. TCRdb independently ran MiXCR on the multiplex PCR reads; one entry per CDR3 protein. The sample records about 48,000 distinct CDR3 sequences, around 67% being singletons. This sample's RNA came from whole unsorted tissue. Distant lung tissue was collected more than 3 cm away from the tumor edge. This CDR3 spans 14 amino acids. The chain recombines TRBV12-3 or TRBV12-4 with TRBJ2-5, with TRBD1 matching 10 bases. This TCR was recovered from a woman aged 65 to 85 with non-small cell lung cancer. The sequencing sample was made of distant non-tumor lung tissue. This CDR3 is CASRPSTGGEAHYF. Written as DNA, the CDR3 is TGTGCCAGCAGACCCTCGACAGGGGGCGAGGCCCATTACTTC.